This T cell receptor (beta chain) derives from a study of Graves' ophthalmopathy and Graves' hyperthyroidism. As to this clonotype: Its specificity is unknown.

Included hyperthyroidism patients were aged 18 to 65 and newly diagnosed (under 2 months' duration). Other autoimmune diseases, uncontrolled infections, pregnancy or lactation led to the exclusion of patients. General study points: The authors also found most expanded thyroid clonotypes above 0.001 frequency in blood. The model's prediction of ophthalmopathy progression had 65% to 71% sensitivity and roughly 72% specificity.

The sequenced template was RNA, covering the TCR beta CDR3 region. The first-round RT-PCR employed HTBI primers together with the Qiagen OneStep RT-PCR kit. A multiplex PCR was then performed as the second round. TCRdb itself ran the multiplex PCR reads through MiXCR, one entry per CDR3 protein. Of around 1.1 million distinct CDR3 sequences listed, approximately 35% were seen once; the top ten hold over 8.5%. Germline values: CDR1 SGHTA, CDR2 FQGNSA. V lost 6 bases and J lost 7, with 15 bases in between. The CDR3 runs to 13 residues. The genes are TRBV7-2 and TRBJ1-2; TRBD1 is a possible D gene (6 bases). The specimen sequenced was peripheral blood or thyroid tissue (not recorded which). This TCR was sampled from an adult man with Graves' hyperthyroidism. The CDR3 is CASSFGGLGGYTF. DNA for the CDR3: TGTGCCAGCAGTTTCGGGGGGCTTGGTGGCTACACCTTC.